These 23 T cell receptor beta chains share one sample of origin, sequenced in a study of neurological immune-mediated disorders. TCRdb passed the 5' RACE reads through MiXCR, listing each CDR3 protein once. This table holds 65,000 to 80,000 distinct CDR3 sequences, over 15% found once. Sequenced input: PBMCs. The receptors shown here come from a woman between 40 and 55 years old in good health.

This clonotype was found many times. The chain employs TRBV10-3 and TRBJ2-3; tentative D call: TRBD1 (6 bases). V was clipped by 8 bases and J by 5 bases, with 14 bases between them. There are 13 residues in the CDR3. Germline CDR1 reads ENHRY; CDR2 reads SYGVKD. In DNA, the CDR3 is TGTGCCATCGGGGGCGGGTACCGAGATACGCAGTATTTT. Translating gives CAIGGGYRDTQYF.

In its sample, this clonotype was seen a few times. This CDR3 is CAWSYQGRTGNTIYF. As DNA, the CDR3 is TGTGCCTGGAGTTATCAGGGGCGGACTGGAAACACCATATATTTT. The chain joins TRBV30 to TRBJ1-3; D perhaps matches TRBD1 (6 bases). This CDR3 region has 15 residues. The V end lost 2 bases, the J end lost 2 bases, and 13 bases lay between the germline ends. Germline-derived CDR1 and CDR2 are GTSNPN and SVGIG (reference sequence).

The table lists this clonotype with many counts. The rearrangement uses TRBV29-1 and TRBJ2-3; D is unresolved. Trimming removed 8 bases from V and 2 bases from J, with 8 bases in between. Germline CDR1 and CDR2: SQVTM and ANQGSEA. There are 11 residues in the CDR3. CDR3 residues: CSTSLTDTQYF. The CDR3 region has the DNA TGCAGCACCTCGCTCACAGATACGCAGTATTTT.

In this sample, this clonotype turned up many times. V gene TRBV6-5 combines with J gene TRBJ2-2; D might be TRBD2 (5 bases). Between the trimmed V and J ends, which lost 0 bases and 6 bases, there was a span of 8 bases. CDR3 length equals 14 residues. Germline V gene sequence: CDR1 MNHEY, CDR2 SVGAGI. The CDR3 DNA is TGTGCCAGCAGTTACTCGACTACGGCCGGGGAGCTGTTTTTT. Translating gives CASSYSTTAGELFF.

This clonotype came up many times. The chain is built from TRBV10-3 and TRBJ1-5; 7 bases agree with TRBD1. The germline V gene encodes CDR1 ENHRY and CDR2 SYGVKD. This CDR3 has 17 amino acids. After removal of 10 bases from V and 0 bases from J, the junction contained 15 bases not matched to a gene. The CDR3 DNA reads as TGTGCCACACAGCAGGGGGGGCGGGGAGATAGCAATCAGCCCCAGCATTTT. This codes for CATQQGGRGDSNQPQHF.

This clonotype was seen repeatedly, ten times or more. The chain combines TRBV5-1 with TRBJ2-2; 8 bases match TRBD1. CDR3 length: 16 amino acids. V shed 5 bases, J shed 5 bases, and the junction held 11 bases outside the gene matches. Germline CDR1 is SGHRS and CDR2 is YFSETQ. The CDR3 here is CASSPPFRGRTGELFF. CDR3 nucleotide sequence: TGCGCCAGCAGTCCACCCTTCAGGGGGCGTACCGGGGAGCTGTTTTTT.

This clonotype was detected many times. The chain recombines TRBV7-8 with TRBJ2-1, with D perhaps TRBD1 (5 bases). Trimming shortened V by 4 bases and J by 9 bases, and 10 bases separated the two germline ends. This CDR3 region has 12 residues. Germline V gives CDR1 SGHVS, CDR2 FQNEAQ. CDR3 sequence reads: CASSSQGTEQFF. The CDR3 nucleotides are TGTGCCAGCAGCTCGCAGGGCACTGAGCAGTTCTTC.

This chain uses TRBV19 with TRBJ2-1; TRBD2 matches at 12 bases. Trimming cost V 5 bases and J 9 bases; bases outside gene matches: 11. Per germline, CDR1 LNHDA and CDR2 SQIVND (reference sequence). This CDR3 has 16 residues. The CDR3 region is CASSDIKGLAGPEQFF. CDR3 DNA sequence: TGTGCCAGTAGTGACATAAAAGGACTAGCGGGACCTGAGCAGTTCTTC.

This clonotype showed up many times. The V gene is TRBV9, the J gene TRBJ2-3; tentatively, D is TRBD2 (6 bases). CDR1 and CDR2 (germline): SGDLS, YYNGEE. Trimming left V 6 bases short and J 2 bases short, with 10 bases between. The CDR3 extends over 13 amino acids. This CDR3 is CASNGGATDTQYF. The CDR3 DNA reads TGTGCCAGCAATGGCGGGGCCACAGATACGCAGTATTTT.

The chain uses TRBV20-1 and TRBJ1-1; D call uncertain. Germline lookup yields CDR1 DFQATT and CDR2 SNEGSKA (reference sequence). The CDR3 runs to 13 residues. With 0 bases removed from V and 5 bases from J, the gap between germline ends came to 10 bases. The CDR3 here is CSARDPRRTEAFF. As DNA, the CDR3 is TGCAGTGCTAGAGATCCCAGGAGGACTGAAGCTTTCTTT.

Many counts were recorded for this clonotype. V is TRBV4-3 and J is TRBJ2-2; tentative D call: TRBD1 (7 bases). Germline assignment: CDR1 LGHNA and CDR2 YSLEER. Trimming removed 0 bases from V and 3 bases from J, with 11 bases in between. CDR3 length: 16 amino acids. The CDR3 DNA is TGCGCCAGCAGCCAAGATCAGGGGGGATACACCGGGGAGCTGTTTTTT. It is translated as CASSQDQGGYTGELFF.

This clonotype has ten or more counts. The gene calls are TRBV15 and TRBJ2-5; D possibly corresponds to TRBD1 (5 bases). V was clipped by 6 bases and J by 5 bases, with 16 bases between them. From germline, CDR1 is LNHNV and CDR2 YYDKDF (reference sequence). The CDR3 is 14 amino acids. This CDR3 reads CATRSQGARETQYF. CDR3 bases: TGTGCCACCAGGTCTCAAGGGGCGCGGGAGACCCAGTACTTC.

This clonotype has at least ten counts. The chain has TRBV7-3 and TRBJ2-3; no clear D. CDR1 and CDR2 (germline): SGHTA, FQGTGA. With 4 bases removed from V and 1 base from J, the gap between germline ends came to 6 bases. The CDR3 totals 13 residues. The CDR3 sequence: CASSSMGTDTQYF. CDR3 DNA: TGTGCCAGCAGCTCAATGGGCACAGATACGCAGTATTTT.

This clonotype was seen ten or more times. The chain uses TRBV6-1 and TRBJ2-5; tentative D call: TRBD2 (5 bases). CDR3 length equals 11 residues. The germline gives CDR1 MNHNS, CDR2 SASEGT. V lost 8 bases and J lost 2, with 6 bases in between. The CDR3 region is CASRRQETQYF. The DNA of the CDR3 is TGTGCCAGCCGGAGGCAAGAGACCCAGTACTTC.

This clonotype showed up many times. J is TRBJ2-3 and V is TRBV12-3 or TRBV12-4, with 10 bases lining up with TRBD1. After removal of 7 bases from V and 6 bases from J, the junction contained 7 bases not matched to a gene. CDR3 length: 14 residues. CDR3 DNA sequence: TGTGCCAGCACCCGGACAGGGGGGGTCGATACGCAGTATTTT. Translating it yields CASTRTGGVDTQYF.

This clonotype was observed at least ten times. V usage is TRBV20-1 and J usage is TRBJ2-7, with TRBD2 matching over 12 bases. CDR1 and CDR2 from the germline V gene are DFQATT and SNEGSKA (reference sequence). This CDR3 comprises 14 residues. Trimming removed 3 bases from V and 4 bases from J; junction bases left unmatched: 4. The CDR3 loop is CSARGLAGLYEQYF. In DNA, the CDR3 is TGCAGTGCTAGGGGACTAGCGGGTCTGTACGAGCAGTACTTC.

This clonotype was counted ten times or more. This chain joins TRBV6-5 and TRBJ1-2; D remains unclear. The V end lost 11 bases, the J end lost 0 bases, and 13 bases lay between the germline ends. CDR3 length equals 13 residues. From germline, CDR1 is MNHEY and CDR2 SVGAGI. The CDR3 DNA follows: TGTGCCTCCAGGACGGCCGCTAACTATGGCTACACCTTC. It is translated as CASRTAANYGYTF.

The chain combines TRBV12-3 or TRBV12-4 with TRBJ1-1; a weak D match, TRBD1 (6 bases). V lost 10 bases to trimming and J lost 8 bases, with 17 bases between them. The CDR3 extends over 12 amino acids. CDR3 amino acids: CAIQIGGTEAFF. The CDR3 DNA reads as TGTGCCATCCAAATAGGGGGAACCGAAGCTTTCTTT.

By share, this clonotype counts as medium-sized. The chain joins TRBV12-3 or TRBV12-4 to TRBJ1-1; no reliable D call. CDR3 length: 12 residues. Between the trimmed V and J ends, which lost 5 bases and 6 bases, there was a span of 10 bases. The CDR3 loop reads CASSRPTSEAFF. In DNA form, the CDR3 reads TGTGCCAGCAGTCGCCCGACCTCTGAAGCTTTCTTT.

This clonotype was seen ten or more times. V usage is TRBV18 and J usage is TRBJ2-3; a weak D match, TRBD1 (5 bases). V dropped 3 bases and J dropped 2 bases, with 12 bases sitting between them. Looked up from germline, CDR1 is KGHSH and CDR2 is LQKENI. This CDR3 is built from 15 residues. The chain's CDR3 is CASSPAGHLTDTQYF. In nucleotides, the CDR3 is TGTGCCAGCTCACCGGCAGGACACCTCACAGATACGCAGTATTTT.

To note about this clonotype: A junction boundary mismatches the germline segment, possibly from a read error. CDR3 sequence reads: CASSEGNRDRVTDTLYF. CDR3 coding DNA: TGTGCCAGCAGTGAAGGGAACCGGGACAGGGTCACTGATACGCTGTATTTT. This chain connects TRBV2 to TRBJ2-3; 9 bases map to TRBD1. Germline assignment: CDR1 SNHLY and CDR2 FYNNEI. CDR3 length: 17 residues.

This clonotype was recorded at least ten times. Here the CDR3 DNA reads TGTGCCAGCAGTTTATCCCGGACTAGCGGGGGGGAAATTAGACTAAACACAGATACGCAGTATTTT. Translation: CASSLSRTSGGEIRLNTDTQYF. This sequence joins TRBV27 and TRBJ2-3; 15 nucleotides align to TRBD2. CDR1 MNHEY and CDR2 SMNVEV come from the germline V gene (reference sequence). V lost 0 bases to trimming and J lost 2 bases; unmatched junction nucleotides: 15. The CDR3 spans 22 residues.

Relative to its sample, this clonotype is medium-sized. V gene TRBV10-3 combines with J gene TRBJ2-7; 7 bases match TRBD1. The CDR3 sequence is 15 residues long. V lost 4 bases and J lost 4; bases outside the gene matches: 10. Germline CDR1 reads ENHRY; CDR2 reads SYGVKD. CDR3: CAISGGQINDYEQYV. The CDR3 nucleotides read TGTGCCATCAGTGGGGGACAGATAAACGATTACGAGCAGTACGTC.